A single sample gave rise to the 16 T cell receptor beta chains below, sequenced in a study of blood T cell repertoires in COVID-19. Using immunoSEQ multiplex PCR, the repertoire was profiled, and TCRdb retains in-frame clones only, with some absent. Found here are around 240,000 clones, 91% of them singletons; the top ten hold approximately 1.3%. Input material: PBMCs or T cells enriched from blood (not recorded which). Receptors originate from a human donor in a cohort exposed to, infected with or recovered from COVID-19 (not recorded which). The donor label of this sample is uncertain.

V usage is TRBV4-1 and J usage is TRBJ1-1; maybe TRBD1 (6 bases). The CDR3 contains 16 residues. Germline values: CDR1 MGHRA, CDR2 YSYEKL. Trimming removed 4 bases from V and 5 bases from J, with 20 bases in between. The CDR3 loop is CASSPPRLRGQTEAFF. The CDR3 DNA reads TGCGCCAGCAGCCCCCCAAGGTTGCGGGGGCAAACTGAAGCTTTCTTT.

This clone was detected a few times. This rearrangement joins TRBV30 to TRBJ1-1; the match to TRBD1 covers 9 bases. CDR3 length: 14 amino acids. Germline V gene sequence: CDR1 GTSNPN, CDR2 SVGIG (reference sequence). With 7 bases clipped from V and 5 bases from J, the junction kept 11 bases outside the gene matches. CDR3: CALTPGQGGTEAFF. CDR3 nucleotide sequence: TGTGCCTTAACTCCGGGACAGGGAGGGACTGAAGCTTTCTTT.

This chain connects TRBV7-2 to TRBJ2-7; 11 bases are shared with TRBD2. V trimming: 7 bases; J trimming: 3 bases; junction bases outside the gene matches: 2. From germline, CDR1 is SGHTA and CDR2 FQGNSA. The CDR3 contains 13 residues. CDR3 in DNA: TGTGCCAGCACCACTAGCGGGGGCTACGAGCAGTACTTC. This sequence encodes CASTTSGGYEQYF.

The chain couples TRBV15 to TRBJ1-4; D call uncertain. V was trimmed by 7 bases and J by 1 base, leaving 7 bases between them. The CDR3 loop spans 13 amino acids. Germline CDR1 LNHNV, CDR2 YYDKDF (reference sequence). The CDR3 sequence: CATKTGTNEKLFF. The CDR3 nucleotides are TGTGCCACCAAGACGGGAACTAATGAAAAACTGTTTTTT.

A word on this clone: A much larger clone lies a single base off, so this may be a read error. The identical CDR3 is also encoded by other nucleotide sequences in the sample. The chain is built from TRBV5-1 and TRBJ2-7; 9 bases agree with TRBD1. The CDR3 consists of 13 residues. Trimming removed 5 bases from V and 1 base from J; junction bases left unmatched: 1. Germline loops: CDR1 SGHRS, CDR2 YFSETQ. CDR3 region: CASRQGASYEQYF. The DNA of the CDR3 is TGCGCCAGCAGACAGGGGGCGTCCTACGAGCAGTACTTC.

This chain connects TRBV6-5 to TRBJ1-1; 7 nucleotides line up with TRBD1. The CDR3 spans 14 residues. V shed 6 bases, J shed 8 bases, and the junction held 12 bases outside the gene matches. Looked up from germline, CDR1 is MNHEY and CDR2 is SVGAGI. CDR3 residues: CASRTTGPLSEAFF. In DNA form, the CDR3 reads TGTGCCAGCAGGACGACAGGGCCGCTATCGGAAGCTTTCTTT.

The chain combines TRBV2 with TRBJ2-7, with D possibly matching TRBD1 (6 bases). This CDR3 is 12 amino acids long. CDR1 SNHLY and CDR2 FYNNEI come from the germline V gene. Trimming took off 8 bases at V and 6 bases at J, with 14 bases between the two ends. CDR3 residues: CASAGRGLEQYF. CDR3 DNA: TGTGCCAGCGCAGGCAGGGGTCTCGAGCAGTACTTC.

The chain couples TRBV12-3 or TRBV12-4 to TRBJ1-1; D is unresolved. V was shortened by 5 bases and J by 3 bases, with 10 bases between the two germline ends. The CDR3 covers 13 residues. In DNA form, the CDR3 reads TGTGCCAGCAGTCTCCTACGGGACACTGAAGCTTTCTTT. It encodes CASSLLRDTEAFF.

This chain's CDR3 is CAWAWDSRRSPLHF. Written as DNA, the CDR3 is TGTGCCTGGGCCTGGGACAGCCGAAGATCACCCCTCCACTTT. The rearrangement uses TRBV30 and TRBJ1-6; 7 bases map to TRBD1. The ends lost 5 bases at V and 10 bases at J; junction bases unmatched: 11. This CDR3 contains 14 residues. Germline CDR1 GTSNPN, CDR2 SVGIG (reference sequence).

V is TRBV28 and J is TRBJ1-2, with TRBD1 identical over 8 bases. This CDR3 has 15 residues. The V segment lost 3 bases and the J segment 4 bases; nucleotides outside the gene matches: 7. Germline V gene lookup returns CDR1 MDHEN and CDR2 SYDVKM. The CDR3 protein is CASSLGGQEIYGYTF. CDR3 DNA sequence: TGTGCCAGCAGTTTGGGGGGACAGGAAATCTATGGCTACACCTTC.

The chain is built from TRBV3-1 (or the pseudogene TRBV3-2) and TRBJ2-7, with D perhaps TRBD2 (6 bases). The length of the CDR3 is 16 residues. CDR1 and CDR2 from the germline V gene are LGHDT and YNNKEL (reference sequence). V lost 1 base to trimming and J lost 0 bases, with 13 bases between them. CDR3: CASSQVAGTRSYEQYF. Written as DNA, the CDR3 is TGTGCCAGCAGCCAAGTGGCGGGGACCCGCTCCTACGAGCAGTACTTC.

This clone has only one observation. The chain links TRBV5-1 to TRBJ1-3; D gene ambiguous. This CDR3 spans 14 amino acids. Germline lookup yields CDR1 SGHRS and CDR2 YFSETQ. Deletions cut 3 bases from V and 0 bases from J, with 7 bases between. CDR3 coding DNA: TGCGCCAGCAGCTCAGAACCCTCTGGAAACACCATATATTTT. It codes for CASSSEPSGNTIYF.

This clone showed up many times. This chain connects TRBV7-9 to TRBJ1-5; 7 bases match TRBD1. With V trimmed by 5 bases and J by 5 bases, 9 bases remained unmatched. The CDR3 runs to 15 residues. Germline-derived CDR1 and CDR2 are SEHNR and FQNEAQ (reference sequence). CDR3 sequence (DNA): TGTGCCAGCAGCCGAGGAGGGGGCCTCGATCAGCCCCAGCATTTT. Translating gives CASSRGGGLDQPQHF.

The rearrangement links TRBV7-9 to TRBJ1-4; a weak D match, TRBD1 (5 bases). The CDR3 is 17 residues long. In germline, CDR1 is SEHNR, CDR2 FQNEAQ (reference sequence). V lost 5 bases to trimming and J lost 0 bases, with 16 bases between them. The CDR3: CASSPRGGDATNEKLFF. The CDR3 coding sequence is TGTGCCAGCAGCCCCCGGGGGGGGGATGCAACTAATGAAAAACTGTTTTTT.

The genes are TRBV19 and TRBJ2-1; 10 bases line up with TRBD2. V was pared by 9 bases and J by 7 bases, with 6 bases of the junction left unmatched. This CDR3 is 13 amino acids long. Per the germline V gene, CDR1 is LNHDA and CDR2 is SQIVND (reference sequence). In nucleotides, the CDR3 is TGTGCCAGCTCTAGCGGGGGAAGTAATGAGCAGTTCTTC. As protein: CASSSGGSNEQFF. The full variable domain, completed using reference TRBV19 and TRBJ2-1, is DGGITQSPKYLFRKEGQNVTLSCEQNLNHDAMYWYRQDPGQGLRLIYYSQIVNDFQKGDIAEGYSVSREKKESFPLTVTSAQKNPTAFYLCASSSGGSNEQFFGPGTRLTVL.

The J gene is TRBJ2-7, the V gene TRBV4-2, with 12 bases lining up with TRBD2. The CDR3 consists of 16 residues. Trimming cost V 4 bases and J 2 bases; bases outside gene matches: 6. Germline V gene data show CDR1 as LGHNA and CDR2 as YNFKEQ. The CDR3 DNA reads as TGTGCCAGCAGCCCCGACGCTAGCGGGGGGGCCTACGAGCAGTACTTC. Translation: CASSPDASGGAYEQYF.